One and the same sample provided the 23 T cell receptor beta chains below, sequenced in a study of CD8+CD57+ T cells in acquired aplastic anemia. TCR beta VDJ combinations and CDR3 sequences were profiled from genomic DNA. TCRdb independently ran MiXCR on the reads; one entry per CDR3 protein. The repertoire holds 250,000 to 300,000 distinct CDR3 sequences, with approximately 57% as singletons. Source material: sorted CD4+, CD8+, or CD8+CD57+ T cells (not recorded which) from PBMCs. These receptors were taken from a human donor with severe aplastic anemia or a healthy control (not recorded which).

The gene calls are TRBV12-3 or TRBV12-4 and TRBJ2-1; D gene uncertain. The CDR3 is 12 residues long. V lost 1 base and J 5 bases, leaving 3 bases between the germline ends. The CDR3 nucleotides read TGTGCCAGCAGTTTAGTAGACAATGAGCAGTTCTTC. Residues: CASSLVDNEQFF.

This clonotype was seen more than once but under ten times. The chain links TRBV5-1 to TRBJ2-7, with D unclear. Per the germline V gene, CDR1 is SGHRS and CDR2 is YFSETQ. This CDR3 region has 11 residues. V lost 4 bases and J 7 bases, leaving 9 bases between the germline ends. This chain's CDR3 is CASSNEREQYF. The DNA of the CDR3 is TGCGCCAGCAGCAACGAGCGAGAGCAGTACTTC.

The chain couples TRBV29-1 to TRBJ1-2, with D maybe TRBD1 (6 bases). The germline V and J ends were trimmed by 6 bases and 0 bases, with 20 bases remaining between them. The CDR3 is made up of 16 amino acids. Germline CDR1 SQVTM, CDR2 ANQGSEA. CDR3 amino acids: CSVYGQLGRTNYGYTF. The DNA for the CDR3 is TGCAGCGTGTACGGACAGTTAGGGCGAACTAACTATGGCTACACCTTC.

The chain is built from TRBV20-1 and TRBJ2-3; 7 bases are shared with TRBD1. V gave up 7 bases and J gave up 3 bases; unmatched junction bases: 1. The CDR3 extends over 11 amino acids. Germline loops: CDR1 DFQATT, CDR2 SNEGSKA (reference sequence). This CDR3 reads CSGQGTDTQYF. CDR3 nucleotides: TGCAGTGGACAGGGAACAGATACGCAGTATTTT.

Ten or more counts support this clonotype. V usage is TRBV20-1 and J usage is TRBJ1-6; the D is unclear. The CDR3 has 14 residues. The V gene's germline CDR1 is DFQATT and CDR2 SNEGSKA (reference sequence). Trimming shortened V by 5 bases and J by 0 bases, and 8 bases separated the two germline ends. The CDR3 DNA sequence: TGCAGTGCTGCCGAAATCTCCTATAATTCACCCCTCCACTTT. As protein: CSAAEISYNSPLHF.

The V gene is TRBV24-1, the J gene TRBJ2-7; D might be TRBD1 or TRBD2, each matching 5 bases. Trimming left V 4 bases short and J 4 bases short, with 16 bases between. Germline lookup yields CDR1 KGHDR and CDR2 SFDVKD. The CDR3 is made up of 15 amino acids. The CDR3, as DNA: TGTGCCACCAGTGACAACAGCGTTGGGGGATACGAGCAGTACTTC. This translates into CATSDNSVGGYEQYF.

Here the CDR3 reads CASSLAGLAGTYNEQFF. The DNA for the CDR3 is TGTGCCAGCAGCTTAGCTGGACTAGCGGGGACCTACAATGAGCAGTTCTTC. V and J are TRBV7-8 and TRBJ2-1, with 12 bases that match TRBD2. There are 17 residues in the CDR3. Germline V gene sequence: CDR1 SGHVS, CDR2 FQNEAQ. With V trimmed by 0 bases and J by 2 bases, 2 bases remained unmatched.

This chain uses TRBV20-1 with TRBJ1-1; possibly TRBD1 for D (5 bases). Germline CDR1 and CDR2: DFQATT and SNEGSKA (reference sequence). V was shortened by 3 bases and J by 11 bases, with 25 bases between the two germline ends. The CDR3 has 15 amino acids. CDR3: CSASSVSDAYRGAFF. The CDR3 DNA follows: TGCAGTGCTAGTTCTGTTTCGGACGCCTATCGGGGGGCTTTCTTT.

There are many counts of this clonotype. The CDR3 region has the DNA TGTGCCAGCAGTGTTGCCGGGGGGGCCCATGAGCAGTTCTTC. Its protein is CASSVAGGAHEQFF. The chain recombines TRBV6-1 with TRBJ2-1; TRBD2 agrees at 8 bases. In germline, CDR1 is MNHNS, CDR2 SASEGT. The CDR3 extends over 14 amino acids. The ends lost 4 bases at V and 8 bases at J; junction bases unmatched: 7.

The genes are TRBV19 and TRBJ2-7; 9 bases line up with TRBD2. V gave up 3 bases and J gave up 4 bases; unmatched junction bases: 7. The CDR3 is 15 residues long. The V gene's germline CDR1 is LNHDA and CDR2 SQIVND (reference sequence). DNA of the CDR3: TGTGCCAGTAGTATTCTCGCGGGAGGGCGGTACGAGCAGTACTTC. Its translation is CASSILAGGRYEQYF.

The V call is TRBV29-1, the J call TRBJ2-1; D ambiguous. CDR1 and CDR2 from the germline V gene are SQVTM and ANQGSEA. Trimming pared 3 bases from V and 2 bases from J, leaving 17 bases between. CDR3 length equals 16 residues. CDR3 sequence: CSVDLGSAGTYNEQFF. CDR3 sequence (DNA): TGCAGCGTTGATCTCGGTTCGGCAGGTACCTACAATGAGCAGTTCTTC.

Turning to this clonotype: The junction departs from the called germline gene at one end, perhaps through a read error. This chain joins TRBV5-1 and TRBJ1-5; TRBD1 might be the D (5 bases). Germline-derived CDR1 and CDR2 are SGHRS and YFSETQ. The CDR3 has 15 residues. This CDR3 reads CVSSLDGGDYQPQHF. Here the CDR3 DNA reads TGCGTCAGCAGCCTCGACGGGGGGGACTATCAGCCCCAGCATTTT.

This chain links TRBV19 with TRBJ1-2; TRBD1 aligns across 7 bases. The ends lost 6 bases at V and 6 bases at J; junction bases unmatched: 4. The germline CDR1 and CDR2 sequences are LNHDA and SQIVND (reference sequence). The CDR3 totals 12 residues. The CDR3 DNA is TGTGCCAGTAGCTGGACAGGTAATGGCTACACCTTC. Protein: CASSWTGNGYTF.

The gene calls are TRBV2 and TRBJ2-2, with 8 bases matching TRBD1. V was clipped by 6 bases and J by 7 bases; unmatched bases: 4. CDR1 is SNHLY, CDR2 FYNNEI, per germline. The CDR3 runs to 13 residues. CDR3 coding DNA: TGTGCCAGCAGCAGGGGGCAAAACGGGGAGCTGTTTTTT. This codes for CASSRGQNGELFF.

This clonotype was observed at least ten times. V gene TRBV20-1 combines with J gene TRBJ2-7, with 9 bases matching TRBD2. CDR1 is DFQATT, CDR2 SNEGSKA, per germline (reference sequence). The CDR3 contains 19 residues. V lost 0 bases to trimming and J lost 1 base; unmatched junction nucleotides: 16. The CDR3: CSARDSVASGVITSYEQYF. The CDR3 DNA reads as TGCAGTGCTAGAGATTCGGTGGCTAGCGGGGTGATAACATCCTACGAGCAGTACTTC.

The J gene is TRBJ2-2, the V gene TRBV20-1; D uncertain. The CDR3 is 13 amino acids. Trimming took 0 bases from V and 1 from J, leaving 3 bases between them. The germline V gene encodes CDR1 DFQATT and CDR2 SNEGSKA (reference sequence). Here the CDR3 DNA reads TGCAGTGCTAGAGATAGGAACACCGGGGAGCTGTTTTTT. Protein product: CSARDRNTGELFF.

The chain carries TRBV9 and TRBJ1-2; perhaps TRBD1 as D (6 bases). CDR3 size: 14 residues. V lost 0 bases to trimming and J lost 4 bases, with 10 bases between them. Germline loops: CDR1 SGDLS, CDR2 YYNGEE. CDR3 in DNA: TGTGCCAGCAGCGTAGGGGAGGGGGGCTATGGCTACACCTTC. Translation: CASSVGEGGYGYTF.

On this clonotype: Mismatch with germline at one junction end may stem from a read error. The chain uses TRBV2 and TRBJ1-4; TRBD1 matches 12 bases. This CDR3 spans 17 amino acids. Germline loops: CDR1 SNHLY, CDR2 FYNNEI. The CDR3 loop is CASSLSGQGAFSEKPFF. The CDR3 DNA sequence: TGTGCCAGCAGTTTATCGGGACAGGGGGCTTTTAGTGAAAAACCGTTTTTT.

The chain carries TRBV10-3 and TRBJ1-2; 9 nucleotides match TRBD1. The J segment lost 4 bases and the V segment lost 6 bases, leaving 3 bases of the junction unmatched. Germline CDR1 is ENHRY and CDR2 is SYGVKD. The CDR3 contains 13 residues. The CDR3: CAISTGGGYGYTF. CDR3 coding DNA: TGTGCCATCAGCACAGGGGGCGGCTATGGCTACACCTTC.

This clonotype was recorded at least ten times. This chain joins TRBV20-1 and TRBJ1-2; D perhaps matches TRBD1 (5 bases). This CDR3 has 16 residues. The germline V gene encodes CDR1 DFQATT and CDR2 SNEGSKA (reference sequence). Deletions cut 4 bases from V and 1 base from J, with 19 bases between. CDR3 nucleotides: TGCAGTGCTATCCCACCGGGACGGGGGAATAACTATGGCTACACCTTC. Its translation is CSAIPPGRGNNYGYTF.

This clonotype was picked up many times. The DNA of the CDR3 is TGCAGTGCTAAAGAAGACAGGGGGTCAGATACGCAGTATTTT. It codes for CSAKEDRGSDTQYF. The chain carries TRBV20-1 and TRBJ2-3; 9 nucleotides match TRBD1. V shed 4 bases, J shed 4 bases, and the junction held 6 bases outside the gene matches. The CDR3 has 14 amino acids. Germline V gives CDR1 DFQATT, CDR2 SNEGSKA (reference sequence).

The chain uses TRBV19 and TRBJ2-1, with 10 positions matching TRBD2. Germline trimming cut 5 bases from V and 4 bases from J; bases unmatched to any gene: 8. This CDR3 has 16 residues. Germline CDR1 is LNHDA and CDR2 is SQIVND (reference sequence). The CDR3 reads CASSPKLAGVYNEQFF. The CDR3 DNA sequence: TGTGCCAGTAGTCCCAAGCTAGCGGGGGTTTACAATGAGCAGTTCTTC.

Worth noting for this clonotype: This may be a read error: a much more frequent sequence differs by one nucleotide. V usage is TRBV14 and J usage is TRBJ1-1; no reliable D call. The CDR3 totals 14 residues. Germline V gene lookup returns CDR1 SGHDN and CDR2 FVKESK. CDR3: CASSQDGANTKAFF. The CDR3 nucleotides read TGTGCCAGCAGCCAAGACGGCGCGAACACTAAAGCTTTCTTT.